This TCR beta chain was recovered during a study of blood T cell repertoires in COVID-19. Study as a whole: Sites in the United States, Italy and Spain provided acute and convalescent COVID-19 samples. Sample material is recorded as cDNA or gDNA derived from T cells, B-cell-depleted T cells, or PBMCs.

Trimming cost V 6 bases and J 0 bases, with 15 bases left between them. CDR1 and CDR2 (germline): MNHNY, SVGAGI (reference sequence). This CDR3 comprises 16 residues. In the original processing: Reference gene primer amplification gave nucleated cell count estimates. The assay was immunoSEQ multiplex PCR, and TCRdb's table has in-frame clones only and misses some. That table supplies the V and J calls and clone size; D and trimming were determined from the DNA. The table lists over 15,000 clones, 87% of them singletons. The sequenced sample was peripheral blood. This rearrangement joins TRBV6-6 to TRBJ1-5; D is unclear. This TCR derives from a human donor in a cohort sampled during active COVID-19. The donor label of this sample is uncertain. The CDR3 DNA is TGTGCCAGCAGCGACATCAGCCATTATAGCAATCAGCCCCAGCATTTT. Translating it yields CASSDISHYSNQPQHF.